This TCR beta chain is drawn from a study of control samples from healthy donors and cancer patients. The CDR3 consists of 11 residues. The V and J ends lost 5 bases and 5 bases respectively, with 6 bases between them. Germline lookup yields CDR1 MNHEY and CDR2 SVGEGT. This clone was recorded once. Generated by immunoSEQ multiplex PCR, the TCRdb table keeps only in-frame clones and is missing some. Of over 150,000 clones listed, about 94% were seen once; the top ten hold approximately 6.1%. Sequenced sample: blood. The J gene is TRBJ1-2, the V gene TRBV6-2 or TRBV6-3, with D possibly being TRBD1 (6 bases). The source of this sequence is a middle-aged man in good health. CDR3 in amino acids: CASSTGYGYTF. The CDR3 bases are TGTGCCAGCAGTACAGGGTATGGCTACACCTTC.